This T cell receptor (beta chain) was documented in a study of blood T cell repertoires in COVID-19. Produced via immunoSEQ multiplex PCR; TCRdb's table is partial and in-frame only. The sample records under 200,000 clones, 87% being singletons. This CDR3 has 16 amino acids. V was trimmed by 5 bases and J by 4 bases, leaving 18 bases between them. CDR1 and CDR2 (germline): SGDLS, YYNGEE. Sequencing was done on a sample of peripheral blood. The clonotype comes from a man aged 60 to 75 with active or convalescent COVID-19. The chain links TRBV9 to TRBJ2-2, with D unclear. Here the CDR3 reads CASRSTTLTGTGELFF. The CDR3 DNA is TGTGCCAGCAGATCCACCACCCTCACGGGCACCGGGGAGCTGTTTTTT.